This record covers a single TCR beta chain. The sample belongs to a study of blood T cell repertoires in COVID-19. Across the study: Samples representing acute and convalescent COVID-19 were sourced from the United States, Italy and Spain. Nucleic acid was either cDNA or gDNA, and it came from T cells, B-cell-depleted T cells, or PBMCs.

The cohort comprised adults aged about 18 to 100 years residing in some 24 US areas. In the authors' workflow: For nucleated cells, counts were estimated from reference gene primer amplification. This table comes from immunoSEQ multiplex PCR, and its TCRdb copy is limited to in-frame clones, with some not included. V and J calls and clone size are copied from that table; D and trimming were computed from the DNA. The sample comprises about 140,000 clones, approximately 81% of which are singletons, and 5% to 7% rests with the top ten. The TCR comes from a man in his forties with acute COVID-19. Material for sequencing was PBMCs or T cells enriched from blood (not recorded which).

The CDR3 here is CATSRDRGVGTGVGYEQYF. CDR3 coding DNA: TGTGCCACCAGCAGAGATCGTGGGGTAGGGACAGGGGTCGGCTACGAGCAGTACTTC. V is TRBV15 and J is TRBJ2-7, with 10 bases aligning to TRBD1. The germline V gene has CDR1 LNHNV and CDR2 YYDKDF (reference sequence). The ends lost 0 bases at V and 3 bases at J; junction bases unmatched: 14. This CDR3 region has 19 residues.